The T cell receptor beta chain under discussion was sequenced for a study of technical replicates of blood from several donors. TCRdb's table, derived via immunoSEQ multiplex PCR, lists solely in-frame clones and lacks some. This sample has tens of thousands of clones; roughly 96% occur once, and the top ten carry more than 0.2%. CDR1 and CDR2 (germline): SGHRS, YFSETQ. Trimming left V 4 bases short and J 12 bases short, with 11 bases between. The CDR3 covers 11 residues. The clonotype comes from a human donor in good health. The chain carries TRBV5-1 and TRBJ2-1, with D maybe TRBD1 (5 bases). Material for sequencing was T cells isolated from PBMCs. The CDR3 here is CASSRPRGQFF. The CDR3 nucleotides read TGCGCCAGCAGCCGTCCTAGGGGGCAGTTCTTC.